This T cell receptor (beta chain) was profiled in a study of blood T cell repertoires in COVID-19. The method was immunoSEQ multiplex PCR; TCRdb's version includes in-frame clones alone and lacks a portion of them. Of around 100,000 clones in the sample, roughly 85% were seen once. Per germline, CDR1 SGHDT and CDR2 YYEEEE. There are 14 residues in the CDR3. The ends were cut back, 4 bases at V and 6 bases at J, with 13 bases in the middle. A single count supports this clone. The chain is built from TRBV5-6 and TRBJ2-2; TRBD2 is a possible D gene (6 bases). The receptor's source is a human donor in a cohort sampled during active COVID-19. Sequences were obtained from peripheral blood. This chain's CDR3 is CASSTSSGPGELFF. In DNA form, the CDR3 reads TGTGCCAGCAGCACTAGCAGCGGGCCCGGGGAGCTGTTTTTT.